This T cell receptor (beta chain) emerged from a study of blood T cell repertoires in COVID-19. Study summary: The United States, Italy and Spain were the sources of the acute and convalescent COVID-19 samples. T cells, B-cell-depleted T cells, or PBMCs supplied cDNA or gDNA.

CDR3 length equals 16 residues. Germline CDR1 reads SGHNT; CDR2 reads YYREEE (reference sequence). V was pared by 0 bases and J by 0 bases, with 4 bases of the junction left unmatched. Original processing methods: Reference gene primer amplification gave nucleated cell count estimates. Profiling relied on immunoSEQ multiplex PCR, and the TCRdb table lists in-frame clones only, not all of them. That table supplies the V and J calls and clone size; D and trimming were determined from the DNA. The data show some 160,000 clones, around 77% seen once. This clonotype was obtained from a man aged 45 to 65 with active or convalescent COVID-19. V is TRBV5-4 and J is TRBJ2-3, with 7 bases matching TRBD2. What was sequenced was peripheral blood. The CDR3 DNA sequence: TGTGCCAGCAGCTTGGCCGGAGCGGGAAGCACAGATACGCAGTATTTT. It is translated as CASSLAGAGSTDTQYF. The entire variable domain, with the rest obtained from reference TRBV5-4 and TRBJ2-3, is as follows: ETGVTQSPTHLIKTRGQQVTLRCSSQSGHNTVSWYQQALGQGPQFIFQYYREEENGRGNFPPRFSGLQFPNYSSELNVNALELDDSALYLCASSLAGAGSTDTQYFGPGTRLTVL.